The clone carrying this T cell receptor beta chain was counted a single time. The CDR3 consists of 17 residues. Germline CDR1 is SGHKS and CDR2 is YYEKEE (reference sequence). V shed 0 bases and J 9 bases; nucleotides not matched to a gene: 15. The sample is drawn from a study of control samples from healthy donors and cancer patients. Assay: immunoSEQ multiplex PCR; the TCRdb copy retains only in-frame clones and omits some. The top ten clones hold under 3% of a sample with some 71,000 clones, 87% of them seen once. This TCR was recovered from a woman in her 50s with head and neck cancer. The sequencing sample was made of PBMCs. This chain joins TRBV5-5 and TRBJ2-1; 7 bases are a match to TRBD1. The CDR3 sequence: CASSLAKGAGGWGEQFF. The CDR3 region has the DNA TGTGCCAGCAGCTTGGCCAAGGGGGCAGGGGGTTGGGGTGAGCAGTTCTTC.